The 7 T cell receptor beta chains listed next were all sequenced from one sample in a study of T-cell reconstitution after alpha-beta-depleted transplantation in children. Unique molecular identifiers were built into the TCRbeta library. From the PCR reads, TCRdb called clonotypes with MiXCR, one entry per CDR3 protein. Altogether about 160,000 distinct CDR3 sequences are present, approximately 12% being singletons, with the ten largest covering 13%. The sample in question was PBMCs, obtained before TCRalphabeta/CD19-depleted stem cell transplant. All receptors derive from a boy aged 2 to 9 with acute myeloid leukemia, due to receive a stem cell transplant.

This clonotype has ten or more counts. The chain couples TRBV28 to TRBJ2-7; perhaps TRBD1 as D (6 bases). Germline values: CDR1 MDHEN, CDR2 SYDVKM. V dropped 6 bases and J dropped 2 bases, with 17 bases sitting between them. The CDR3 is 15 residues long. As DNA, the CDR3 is TGTGCCAGCAGGCTCCTCACCGGGACAACCTACGAGCAGTACTTC. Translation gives CASRLLTGTTYEQYF.

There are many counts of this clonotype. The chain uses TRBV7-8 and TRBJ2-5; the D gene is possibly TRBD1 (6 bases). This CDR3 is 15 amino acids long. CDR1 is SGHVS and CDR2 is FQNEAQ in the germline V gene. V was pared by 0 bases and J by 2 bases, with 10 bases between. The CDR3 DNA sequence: TGTGCCAGCAGCTTAGCGTACAGGGCACAAGAGACCCAGTACTTC. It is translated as CASSLAYRAQETQYF.

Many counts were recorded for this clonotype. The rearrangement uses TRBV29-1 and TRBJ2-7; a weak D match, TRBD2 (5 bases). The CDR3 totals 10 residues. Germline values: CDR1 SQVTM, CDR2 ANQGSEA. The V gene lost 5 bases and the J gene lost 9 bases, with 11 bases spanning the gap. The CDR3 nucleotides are TGCAGCGTTTTCGGGGAGCGGCAGTACTTC. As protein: CSVFGERQYF.

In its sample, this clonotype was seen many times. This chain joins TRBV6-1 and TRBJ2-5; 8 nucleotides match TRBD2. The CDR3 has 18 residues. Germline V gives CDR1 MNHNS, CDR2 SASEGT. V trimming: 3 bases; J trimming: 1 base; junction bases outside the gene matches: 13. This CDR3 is CASSEGLAGGTVQETQYF. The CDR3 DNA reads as TGTGCCAGCAGTGAGGGGCTAGCGGGCGGAACCGTCCAAGAGACCCAGTACTTC.

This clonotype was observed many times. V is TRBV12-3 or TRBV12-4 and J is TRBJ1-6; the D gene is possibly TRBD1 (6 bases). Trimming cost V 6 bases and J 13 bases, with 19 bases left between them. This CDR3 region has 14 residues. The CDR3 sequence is CASSPETGPGPLHF. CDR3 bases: TGTGCCAGCAGCCCTGAGACAGGCCCCGGGCCCCTCCACTTT.

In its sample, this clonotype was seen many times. DNA of the CDR3: TGTGCCAGCAGATCATCCGGGGCGGGCTATGGCTACACCTTC. Its protein product is CASRSSGAGYGYTF. The chain is built from TRBV6-1 and TRBJ1-2; D possibly corresponds to TRBD1 (5 bases). Per germline, CDR1 MNHNS and CDR2 SASEGT. This CDR3 region has 14 residues. The V end lost 6 bases, the J end lost 4 bases, and 15 bases lay between the germline ends.

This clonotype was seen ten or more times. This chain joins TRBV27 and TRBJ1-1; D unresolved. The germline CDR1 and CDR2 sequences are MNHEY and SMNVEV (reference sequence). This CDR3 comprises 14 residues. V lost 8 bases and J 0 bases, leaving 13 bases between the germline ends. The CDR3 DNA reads TGTGCCAGCGGGCAAGGACTCTTGAACACTGAAGCTTTCTTT. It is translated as CASGQGLLNTEAFF.